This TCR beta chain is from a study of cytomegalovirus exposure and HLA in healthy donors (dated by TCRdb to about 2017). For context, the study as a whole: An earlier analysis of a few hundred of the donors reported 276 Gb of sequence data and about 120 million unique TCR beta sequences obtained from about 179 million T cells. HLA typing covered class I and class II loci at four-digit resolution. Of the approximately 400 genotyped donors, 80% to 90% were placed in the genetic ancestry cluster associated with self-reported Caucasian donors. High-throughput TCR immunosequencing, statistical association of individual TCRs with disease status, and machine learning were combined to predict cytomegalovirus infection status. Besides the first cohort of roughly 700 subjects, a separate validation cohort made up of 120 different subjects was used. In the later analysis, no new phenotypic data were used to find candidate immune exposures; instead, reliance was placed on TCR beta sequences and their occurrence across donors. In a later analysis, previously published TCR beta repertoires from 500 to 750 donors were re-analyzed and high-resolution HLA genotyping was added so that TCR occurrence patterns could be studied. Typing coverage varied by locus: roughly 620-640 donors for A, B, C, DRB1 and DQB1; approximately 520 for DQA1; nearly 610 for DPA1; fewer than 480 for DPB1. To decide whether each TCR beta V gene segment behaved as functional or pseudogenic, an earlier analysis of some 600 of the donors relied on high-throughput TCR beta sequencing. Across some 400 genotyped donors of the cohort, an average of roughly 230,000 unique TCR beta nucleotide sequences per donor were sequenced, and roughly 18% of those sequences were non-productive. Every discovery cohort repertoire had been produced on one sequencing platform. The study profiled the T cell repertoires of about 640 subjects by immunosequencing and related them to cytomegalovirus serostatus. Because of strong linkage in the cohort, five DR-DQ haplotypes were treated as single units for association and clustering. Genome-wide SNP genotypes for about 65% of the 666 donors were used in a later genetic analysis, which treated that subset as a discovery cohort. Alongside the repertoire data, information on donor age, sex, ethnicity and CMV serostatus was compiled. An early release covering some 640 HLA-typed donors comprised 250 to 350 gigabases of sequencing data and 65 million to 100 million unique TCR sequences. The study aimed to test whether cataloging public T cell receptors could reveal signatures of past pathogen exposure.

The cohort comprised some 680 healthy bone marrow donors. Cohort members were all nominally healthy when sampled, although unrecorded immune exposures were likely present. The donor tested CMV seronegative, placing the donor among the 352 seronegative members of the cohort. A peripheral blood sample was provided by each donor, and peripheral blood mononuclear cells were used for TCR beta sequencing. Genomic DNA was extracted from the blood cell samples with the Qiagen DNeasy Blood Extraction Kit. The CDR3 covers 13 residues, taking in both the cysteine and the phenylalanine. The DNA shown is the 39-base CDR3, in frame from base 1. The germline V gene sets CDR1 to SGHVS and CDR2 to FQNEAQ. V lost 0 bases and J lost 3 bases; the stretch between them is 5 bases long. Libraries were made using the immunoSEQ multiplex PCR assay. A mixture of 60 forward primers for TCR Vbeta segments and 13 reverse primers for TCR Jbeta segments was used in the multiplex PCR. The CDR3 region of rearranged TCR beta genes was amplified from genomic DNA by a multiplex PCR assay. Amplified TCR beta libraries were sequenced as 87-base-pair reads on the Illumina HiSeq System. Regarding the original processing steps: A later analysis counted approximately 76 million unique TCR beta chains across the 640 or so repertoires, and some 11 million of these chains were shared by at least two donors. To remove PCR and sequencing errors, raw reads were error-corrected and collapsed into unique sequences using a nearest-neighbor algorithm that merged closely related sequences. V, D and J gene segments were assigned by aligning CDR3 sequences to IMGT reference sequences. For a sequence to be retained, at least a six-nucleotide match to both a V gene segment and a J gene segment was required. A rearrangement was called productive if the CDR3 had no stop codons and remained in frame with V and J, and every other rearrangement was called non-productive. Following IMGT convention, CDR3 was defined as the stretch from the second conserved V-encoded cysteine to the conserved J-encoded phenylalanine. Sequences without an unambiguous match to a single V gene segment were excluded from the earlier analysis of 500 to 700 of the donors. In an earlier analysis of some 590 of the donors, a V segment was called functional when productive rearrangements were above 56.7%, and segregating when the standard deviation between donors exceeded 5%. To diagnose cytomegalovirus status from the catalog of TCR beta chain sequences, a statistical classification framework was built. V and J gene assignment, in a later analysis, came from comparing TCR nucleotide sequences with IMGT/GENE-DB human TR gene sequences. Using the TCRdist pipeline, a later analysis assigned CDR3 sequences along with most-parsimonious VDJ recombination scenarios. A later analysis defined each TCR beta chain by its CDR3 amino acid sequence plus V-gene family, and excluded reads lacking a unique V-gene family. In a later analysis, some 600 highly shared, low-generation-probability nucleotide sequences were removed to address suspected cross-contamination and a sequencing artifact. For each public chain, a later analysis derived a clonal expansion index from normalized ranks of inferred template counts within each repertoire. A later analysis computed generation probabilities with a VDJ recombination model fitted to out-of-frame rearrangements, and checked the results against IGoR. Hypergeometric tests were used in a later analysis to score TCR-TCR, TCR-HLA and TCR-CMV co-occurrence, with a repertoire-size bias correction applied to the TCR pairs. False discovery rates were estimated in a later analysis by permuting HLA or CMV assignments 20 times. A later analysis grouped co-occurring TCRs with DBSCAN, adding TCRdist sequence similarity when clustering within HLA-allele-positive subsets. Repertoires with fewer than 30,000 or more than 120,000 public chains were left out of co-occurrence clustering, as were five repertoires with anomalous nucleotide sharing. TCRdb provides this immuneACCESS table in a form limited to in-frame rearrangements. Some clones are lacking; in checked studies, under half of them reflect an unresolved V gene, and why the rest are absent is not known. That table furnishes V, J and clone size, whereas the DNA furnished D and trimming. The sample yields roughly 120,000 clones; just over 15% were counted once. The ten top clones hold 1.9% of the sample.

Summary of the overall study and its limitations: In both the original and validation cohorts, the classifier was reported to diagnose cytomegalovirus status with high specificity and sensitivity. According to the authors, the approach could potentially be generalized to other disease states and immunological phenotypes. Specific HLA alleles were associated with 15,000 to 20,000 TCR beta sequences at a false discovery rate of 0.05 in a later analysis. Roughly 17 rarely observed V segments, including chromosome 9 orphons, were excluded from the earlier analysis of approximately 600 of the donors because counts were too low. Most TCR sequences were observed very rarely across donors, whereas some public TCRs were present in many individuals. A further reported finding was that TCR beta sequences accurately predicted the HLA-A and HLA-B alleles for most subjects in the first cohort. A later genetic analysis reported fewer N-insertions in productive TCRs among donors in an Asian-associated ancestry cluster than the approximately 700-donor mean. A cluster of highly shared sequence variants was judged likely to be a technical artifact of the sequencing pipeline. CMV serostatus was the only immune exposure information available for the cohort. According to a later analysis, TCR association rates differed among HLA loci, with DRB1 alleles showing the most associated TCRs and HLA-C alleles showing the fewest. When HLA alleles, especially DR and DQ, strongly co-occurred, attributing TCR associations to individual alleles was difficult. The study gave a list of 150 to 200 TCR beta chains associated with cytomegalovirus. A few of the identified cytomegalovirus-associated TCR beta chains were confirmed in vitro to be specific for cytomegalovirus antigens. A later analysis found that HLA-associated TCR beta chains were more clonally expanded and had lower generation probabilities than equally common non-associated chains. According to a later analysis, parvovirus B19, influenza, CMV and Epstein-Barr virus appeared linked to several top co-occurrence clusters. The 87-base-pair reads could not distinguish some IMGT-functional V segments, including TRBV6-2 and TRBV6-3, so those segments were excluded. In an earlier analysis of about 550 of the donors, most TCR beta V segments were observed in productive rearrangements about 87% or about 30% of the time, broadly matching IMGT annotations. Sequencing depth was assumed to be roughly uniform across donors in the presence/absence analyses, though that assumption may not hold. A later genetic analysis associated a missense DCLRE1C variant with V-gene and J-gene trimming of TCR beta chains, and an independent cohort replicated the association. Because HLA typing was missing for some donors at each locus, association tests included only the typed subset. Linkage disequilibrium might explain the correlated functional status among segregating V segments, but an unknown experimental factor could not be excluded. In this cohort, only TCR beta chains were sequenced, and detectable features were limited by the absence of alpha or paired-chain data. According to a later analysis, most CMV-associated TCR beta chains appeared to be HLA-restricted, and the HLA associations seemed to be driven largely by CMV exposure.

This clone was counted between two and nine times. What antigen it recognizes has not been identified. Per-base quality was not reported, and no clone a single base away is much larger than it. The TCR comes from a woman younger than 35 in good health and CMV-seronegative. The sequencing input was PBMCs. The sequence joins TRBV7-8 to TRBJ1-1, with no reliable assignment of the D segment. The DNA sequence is TGTGCCAGCAGCTTAGCGGCAGACACTGAAGCTTTCTTT. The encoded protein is CASSLAADTEAFF. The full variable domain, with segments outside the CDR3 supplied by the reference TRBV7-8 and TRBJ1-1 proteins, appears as GAGVSQSPRYKVAKRGQDVALRCDPISGHVSLFWYQQALGQGPEFLTYFQNEAQLDKSGLPSDRFFAERPEGSVSTLKIQRTQQEDSAVYLCASSLAADTEAFFGQGTRLTVV.